This T cell receptor (beta chain) was profiled in a study of T cells in Graves' hyperthyroidism and ophthalmopathy. Study overall: Upon initial diagnosis and before any treatment, peripheral blood was collected. Overall study findings and caveats: Most clonotypes expanded in the thyroid (above 0.001) were also present in blood.

The V gene lost 7 bases and the J gene lost 10 bases, with 16 bases spanning the gap. This CDR3 contains 12 residues. Germline CDR1 reads MNHNS; CDR2 reads SASEGT. In this sample, this clonotype turned up many times. Its antigen remains unidentified. TCR beta CDR3 regions were amplified from RNA. A set of HTBI primers served as the primers for a first-round RT-PCR of the TCR CDR3. Using its own MiXCR run on the multiplex PCR reads, TCRdb lists one record per CDR3 protein. Among 250,000 or so distinct CDR3 sequences listed, about 17% were seen once. The chain employs TRBV6-1 and TRBJ1-1; D gene unclear. Specimen: blood. The TCR originated in a young woman with Graves' ophthalmopathy. Written as DNA, the CDR3 is TGTGCCAGCATGGACGGGAGCCGGGCAGCTTTCTTT. It is translated as CASMDGSRAAFF.